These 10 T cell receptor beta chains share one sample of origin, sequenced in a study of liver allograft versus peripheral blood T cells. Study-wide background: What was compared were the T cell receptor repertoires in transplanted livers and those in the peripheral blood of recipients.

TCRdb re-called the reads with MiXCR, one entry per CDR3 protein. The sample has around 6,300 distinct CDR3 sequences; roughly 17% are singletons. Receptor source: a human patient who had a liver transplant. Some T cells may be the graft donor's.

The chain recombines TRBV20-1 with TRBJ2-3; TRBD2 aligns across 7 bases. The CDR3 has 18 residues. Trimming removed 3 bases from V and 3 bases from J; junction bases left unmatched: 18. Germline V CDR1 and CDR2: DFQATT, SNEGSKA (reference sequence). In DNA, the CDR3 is TGCAGTGCTAGCCCATCTTTTTCACCTGGACTAGGAACAGATACGCAGTATTTT. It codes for CSASPSFSPGLGTDTQYF.

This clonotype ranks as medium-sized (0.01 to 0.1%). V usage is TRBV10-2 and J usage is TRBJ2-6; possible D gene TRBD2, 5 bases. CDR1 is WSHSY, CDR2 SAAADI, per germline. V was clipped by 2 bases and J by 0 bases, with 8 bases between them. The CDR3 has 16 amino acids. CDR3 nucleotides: TGCGCCAGCAGTGAGGCCGGGGTCTCTGGGGCCAACGTCCTGACTTTC. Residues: CASSEAGVSGANVLTF.

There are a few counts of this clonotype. The CDR3 DNA reads as TGCGCCAGCAGCTTCTCCCCATCGACTGAGCAGTTCTTC. This encodes CASSFSPSTEQFF. The chain recombines TRBV5-1 with TRBJ2-1, with D uncertain. This CDR3 is built from 13 residues. V lost 2 bases, J lost 9 bases, and 12 bases lay in between. Germline values: CDR1 SGHRS, CDR2 YFSETQ.

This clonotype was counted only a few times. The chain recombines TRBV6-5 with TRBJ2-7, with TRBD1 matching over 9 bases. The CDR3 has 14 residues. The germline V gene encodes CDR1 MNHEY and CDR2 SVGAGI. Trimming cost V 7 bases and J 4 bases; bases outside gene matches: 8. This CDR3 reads CASTRGTGRYEQYF. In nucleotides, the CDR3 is TGTGCCAGCACCCGGGGGACAGGGCGGTACGAGCAGTACTTC.

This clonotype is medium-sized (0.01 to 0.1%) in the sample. CDR3 sequence (DNA): TGTGCCAGCTCCTGGGGGGGGTACAATGAGCAGTTCTTC. Translated, it gives CASSWGGYNEQFF. V is TRBV6-6 and J is TRBJ2-1, with 7 bases that match TRBD2. CDR3 size: 13 residues. Unmatched junction bases numbered 5, after V lost 8 bases and J lost 4 bases. CDR1 and CDR2 from the germline V gene are MNHNY and SVGAGI (reference sequence).

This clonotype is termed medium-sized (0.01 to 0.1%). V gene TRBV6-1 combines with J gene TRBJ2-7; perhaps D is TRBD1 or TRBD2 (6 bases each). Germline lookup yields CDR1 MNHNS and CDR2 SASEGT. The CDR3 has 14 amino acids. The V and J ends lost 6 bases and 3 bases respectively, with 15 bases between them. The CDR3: CASRGGGGIYEQYF. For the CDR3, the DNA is TGTGCCAGCAGGGGGGGCGGAGGTATCTACGAGCAGTACTTC.

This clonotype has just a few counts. The CDR3 spells CASSPLWTGFEEQYF. DNA for the CDR3: TGTGCCAGCAGCCCGCTCTGGACAGGGTTTGAAGAGCAGTACTTC. V is TRBV7-9 and J is TRBJ2-7; 8 bases match TRBD1. CDR1 and CDR2 from the germline V gene are SEHNR and FQNEAQ (reference sequence). The junction had 13 bases not matched to a gene; V was cut back by 5 bases and J by 7 bases. The CDR3 spans 15 residues.

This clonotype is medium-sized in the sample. The CDR3 is CASIRGWGSNQPQHF. In DNA, the CDR3 is TGTGCCAGTATCAGAGGGTGGGGTAGCAATCAGCCCCAGCATTTT. The genes are TRBV19 and TRBJ1-5; D is unclear. The CDR3 has 15 residues. Germline-derived CDR1 and CDR2 are LNHDA and SQIVND (reference sequence). The V end lost 7 bases, the J end lost 0 bases, and 13 bases lay between the germline ends.

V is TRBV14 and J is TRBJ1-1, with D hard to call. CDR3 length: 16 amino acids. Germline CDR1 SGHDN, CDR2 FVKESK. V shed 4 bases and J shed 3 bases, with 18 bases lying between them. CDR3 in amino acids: CASSPMAGSMHTEAFF. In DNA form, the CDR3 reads TGTGCCAGCAGCCCCATGGCTGGCAGCATGCACACTGAAGCTTTCTTT.

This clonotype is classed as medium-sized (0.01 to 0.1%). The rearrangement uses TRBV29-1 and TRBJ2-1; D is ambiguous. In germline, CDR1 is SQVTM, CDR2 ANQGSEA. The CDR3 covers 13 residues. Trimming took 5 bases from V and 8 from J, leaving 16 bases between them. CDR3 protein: CSVFIVDSYEQFF. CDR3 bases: TGCAGCGTTTTCATAGTGGATAGCTATGAGCAGTTCTTC.